This T cell receptor (beta chain) was captured by sequencing in a study of blood T cell repertoires in COVID-19. Study-wide context: Samples came from the United States, Italy and Spain, spanning acute and convalescent COVID-19. Nucleic acid was either cDNA or gDNA, and it came from T cells, B-cell-depleted T cells, or PBMCs.

Authors' data handling: Amplification from reference gene primers served as the basis for estimated nucleated cell counts. The method was immunoSEQ multiplex PCR; TCRdb's version includes in-frame clones alone and lacks a portion of them. V and J calls and clone size are those listed in that table; D and trimming were worked out from the DNA. The table has 100,000 to 150,000 clones, about 83% seen once. V lost 7 bases to trimming and J lost 6 bases; unmatched junction nucleotides: 14. This CDR3 region has 16 residues. Per the germline V gene, CDR1 is MNHEY and CDR2 is SVGEGT. The sequenced sample was peripheral blood. The chain links TRBV6-2 or TRBV6-3 to TRBJ2-1, with TRBD1 matching over 8 bases. This receptor was taken from an elderly man with active or convalescent COVID-19. CDR3 amino acids: CASTPRGQGAPNEQFF. CDR3 DNA: TGTGCCAGCACCCCGCGGGGCCAGGGGGCCCCCAATGAGCAGTTCTTC.